The clone carrying this T cell receptor (beta chain) was found once. This sample stems from a study of technical replicates of blood from a handful of donors. The V end was cut by 5 bases, the J end by 6 bases, with 13 bases between. Germline V gene lookup returns CDR1 SEHNR and CDR2 FQNEAQ (reference sequence). The CDR3 runs to 13 residues. The method was immunoSEQ multiplex PCR; TCRdb's version includes in-frame clones alone and lacks a portion of them. Of over 75,000 clones in the sample, about 97% are singletons; the top ten hold around 0.18%. The TCR sequence derives from a human donor in good health. This chain links TRBV7-9 with TRBJ1-2; no definite D call. The sequencing sample was made of T cells isolated from PBMCs. Here the CDR3 DNA reads TGTGCCAGCAGCCCGAGAGGCGGTCATGGCTACACCTTC. This gives the protein CASSPRGGHGYTF.